This T cell receptor (beta chain) was documented in a study of blood T cell repertoires in COVID-19. The CDR3 runs 15 residues. With V trimmed by 2 bases and J by 5 bases, 7 bases remained unmatched. Per germline, CDR1 SGHNT and CDR2 YYREEE (reference sequence). Profiling relied on immunoSEQ multiplex PCR, and the TCRdb table lists in-frame clones only, not all of them. This table has under 300,000 clones, 90% appearing once. Specimen: peripheral blood. The receptor comes from a woman aged 40 to 50 with acute or convalescent COVID-19. This sequence joins TRBV5-4 and TRBJ2-1, with 7 positions matching TRBD1. The CDR3 region has the DNA TGTGCCAGCAGCTTTCCGGGACAGCTAAACAATGAGCAGTTCTTC. Amino acids: CASSFPGQLNNEQFF.